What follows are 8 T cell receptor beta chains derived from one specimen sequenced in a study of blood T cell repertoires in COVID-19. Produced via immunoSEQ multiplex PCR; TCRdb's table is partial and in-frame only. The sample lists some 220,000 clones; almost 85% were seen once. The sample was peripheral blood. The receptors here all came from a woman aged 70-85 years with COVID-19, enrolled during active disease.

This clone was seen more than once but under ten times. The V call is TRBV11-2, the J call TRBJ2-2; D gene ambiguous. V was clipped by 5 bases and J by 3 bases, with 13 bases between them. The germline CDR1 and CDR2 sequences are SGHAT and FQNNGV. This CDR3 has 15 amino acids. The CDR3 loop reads CASSPYGSYTGELFF. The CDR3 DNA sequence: TGTGCCAGCAGCCCCTACGGTAGCTACACCGGGGAGCTGTTTTTT.

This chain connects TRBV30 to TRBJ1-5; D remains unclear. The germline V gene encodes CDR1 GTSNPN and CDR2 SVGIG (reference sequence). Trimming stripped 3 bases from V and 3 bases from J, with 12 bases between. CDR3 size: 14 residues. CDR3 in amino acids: CAWSKGQVNQPQHF. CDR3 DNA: TGTGCCTGGAGCAAAGGCCAGGTCAATCAGCCCCAGCATTTT.

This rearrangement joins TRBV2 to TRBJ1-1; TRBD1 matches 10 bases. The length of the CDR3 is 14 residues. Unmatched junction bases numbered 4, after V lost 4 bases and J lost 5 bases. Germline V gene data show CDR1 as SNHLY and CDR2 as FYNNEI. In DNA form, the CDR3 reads TGTGCCAGCAGTGGACAGGGGGCGCGTACTGAAGCTTTCTTT. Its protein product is CASSGQGARTEAFF.

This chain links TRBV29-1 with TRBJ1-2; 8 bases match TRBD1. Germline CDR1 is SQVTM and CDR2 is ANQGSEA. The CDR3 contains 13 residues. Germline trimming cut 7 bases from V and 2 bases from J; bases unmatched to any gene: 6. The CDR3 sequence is CSGSTGANYGYTF. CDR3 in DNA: TGCAGCGGATCGACAGGGGCCAACTATGGCTACACCTTC.

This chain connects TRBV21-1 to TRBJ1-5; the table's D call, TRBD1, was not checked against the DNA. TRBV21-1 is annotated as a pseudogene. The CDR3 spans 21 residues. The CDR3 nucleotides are TGTGCCAGCAGCAAAGCCACCCCAGGACAGGGAATTAGGGATAGCAATCAGCCCCAGCATTTT. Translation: CASSKATPGQGIRDSNQPQHF.

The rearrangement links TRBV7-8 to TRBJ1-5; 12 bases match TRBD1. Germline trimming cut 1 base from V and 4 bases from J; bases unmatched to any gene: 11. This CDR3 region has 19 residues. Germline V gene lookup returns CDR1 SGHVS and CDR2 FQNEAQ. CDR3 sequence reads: CASSLGVGQGAIENQPQHF. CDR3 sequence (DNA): TGTGCCAGCAGCTTAGGGGTGGGACAGGGGGCTATTGAGAATCAGCCCCAGCATTTT.

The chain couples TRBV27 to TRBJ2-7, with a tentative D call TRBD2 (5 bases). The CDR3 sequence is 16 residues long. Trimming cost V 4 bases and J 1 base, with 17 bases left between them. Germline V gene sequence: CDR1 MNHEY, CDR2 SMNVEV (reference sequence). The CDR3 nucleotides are TGTGCCAGCAGTTCTATATCCCCCGAGGGATCCTACGAGCAGTACTTC. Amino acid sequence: CASSSISPEGSYEQYF.

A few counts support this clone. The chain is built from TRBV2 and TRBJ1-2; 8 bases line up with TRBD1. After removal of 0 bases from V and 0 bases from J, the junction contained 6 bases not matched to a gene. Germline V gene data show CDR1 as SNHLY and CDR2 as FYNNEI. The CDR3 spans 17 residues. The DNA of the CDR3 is TGTGCCAGCAGTGAAGCGCAGGACAGGGCAGCTAACTATGGCTACACCTTC. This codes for CASSEAQDRAANYGYTF.